These 28 T cell receptor beta chains were sequenced from one sample in a study of OX40 agonist ivuxolimab in advanced cancers. Produced via immunoSEQ multiplex PCR; TCRdb's table is partial and in-frame only. The sample consists of approximately 32,000 clones, 89% of them appearing once. The sequenced sample was CD4+ or CD8+ T cells sorted from blood, obtained in a trial of the OX40 agonist ivuxolimab. Receptors originate from an adult with an advanced solid tumor such as melanoma, head and neck, liver or kidney cancer.

Only a few counts were recorded for this clone. Other nucleotide sequences from this sample produce the same CDR3. This chain joins TRBV7-7 and TRBJ2-5; 11 bases line up with TRBD2. The germline V gene encodes CDR1 SSHAT and CDR2 FNYEAQ (reference sequence). With 1 base clipped from V and 4 bases from J, the junction kept 8 bases outside the gene matches. The length of the CDR3 is 17 residues. The CDR3 here is CASSLGLAGGVGETQYF. The CDR3 DNA reads as TGTGCCAGCAGCTTAGGTCTAGCGGGGGGAGTTGGAGAGACCCAGTACTTC.

This rearrangement joins TRBV5-1 to TRBJ2-7; 7 nucleotides align to TRBD2. The CDR3 length is 14 residues. J lost 5 bases, V lost 3 bases, and 8 bases had no gene match. Germline V gene data show CDR1 as SGHRS and CDR2 as YFSETQ. The CDR3 DNA follows: TGCGCCAGCAGCTCCCCCCTGACTAGCAACGAGCAGTACTTC. Its protein product is CASSSPLTSNEQYF.

This chain uses TRBV7-9 with TRBJ1-1; TRBD1 might be the D (6 bases). V lost 6 bases and J lost 2, with 13 bases in between. In germline, CDR1 is SEHNR, CDR2 FQNEAQ (reference sequence). This CDR3 is 14 amino acids long. Written as DNA, the CDR3 is TGTGCCAGCAGATCAGGGGTCGGAAACACTGAAGCTTTCTTT. Its protein is CASRSGVGNTEAFF.

The rearrangement uses TRBV27 and TRBJ2-1; D ambiguous. V was shortened by 2 bases and J by 0 bases, with 8 bases between the two germline ends. This CDR3 has 15 amino acids. Germline V gene data show CDR1 as MNHEY and CDR2 as SMNVEV (reference sequence). CDR3: CASSLGQVSYNEQFF. The CDR3 coding sequence is TGTGCCAGCAGTTTAGGTCAGGTCTCCTACAATGAGCAGTTCTTC.

The V call is TRBV4-2, the J call TRBJ2-7, with a weak D call TRBD2 (5 bases). There are 13 residues in the CDR3. CDR1 and CDR2 from the germline V gene are LGHNA and YNFKEQ. Trimming stripped 6 bases from V and 5 bases from J, with 14 bases between. The DNA for the CDR3 is TGTGCCAGCAGATCCTTTAGCGACGACGAGCAGTACTTC. Translation gives CASRSFSDDEQYF.

V is TRBV5-3 and J is TRBJ2-3; D might be TRBD1 or TRBD2, each matching 5 bases. TRBV5-3 is flagged as an ORF with uncertain function. CDR3 size: 12 residues. The germline V and J ends were trimmed by 8 bases and 4 bases, with 11 bases remaining between them. CDR3 residues: CASSPGPDTQYF. DNA of the CDR3: TGTGCCAGCAGCCCGGGGCCAGATACGCAGTATTTT.

The chain is built from TRBV18 and TRBJ2-3, with 7 bases fitting TRBD1. Germline-derived CDR1 and CDR2 are KGHSH and LQKENI. CDR3 length equals 15 residues. The V and J ends lost 6 bases and 3 bases, in that order; junction bases with no gene match: 9. This CDR3 is CASSSEQGLTDTQYF. CDR3 in DNA: TGTGCCAGCTCGTCCGAACAGGGGTTGACAGATACGCAGTATTTT.

The chain has TRBV27 and TRBJ2-1, with no clear D. V dropped 2 bases and J dropped 0 bases, with 8 bases sitting between them. CDR3 length: 15 amino acids. Germline lookup yields CDR1 MNHEY and CDR2 SMNVEV (reference sequence). In DNA form, the CDR3 reads TGTGCCAGCAGTTTAAGTGCATCCTCCTACAATGAGCAGTTCTTC. Translation: CASSLSASSYNEQFF.

The chain recombines TRBV10-3 with TRBJ2-2, with no clear D. The CDR3 has 13 residues. The germline V and J ends were trimmed by 7 bases and 1 base, with 7 bases remaining between them. Looked up from germline, CDR1 is ENHRY and CDR2 is SYGVKD. CDR3 in amino acids: CAIMIVNTGELFF. In nucleotides, the CDR3 is TGTGCCATCATGATAGTGAACACCGGGGAGCTGTTTTTT.

The V call is TRBV14, the J call TRBJ2-1, with D hard to call. The CDR3 runs to 15 residues. The germline V gene encodes CDR1 SGHDN and CDR2 FVKESK. V was shortened by 0 bases and J by 4 bases, with 10 bases between the two germline ends. CDR3 sequence (DNA): TGTGCCAGCAGCCAAGAGTTGGGAAATTACAATGAGCAGTTCTTC. Translation gives CASSQELGNYNEQFF.

This clone has a handful of counts. Sequence at one end of the junction differs from germline and may be a read error. Other nucleotide sequences in the sample specify the same CDR3. This chain connects TRBV4-1 to TRBJ1-1; D might be TRBD1 (5 bases). The CDR3 loop spans 13 amino acids. Germline lookup yields CDR1 MGHRA and CDR2 YSYEKL. The CDR3 loop reads CASSQGQNTEAFF. CDR3 bases: TGTGCCAGCAGCCAAGGACAGAACACTGAAGCTTTCTTT.

The CDR3 DNA follows: TGTGCCAGCAGTTATTTCAGACTAGCGGGGCAAGAGACCCAGTACTTC. Encoded protein: CASSYFRLAGQETQYF. The chain has TRBV6-6 and TRBJ2-5; 11 bases map to TRBD2. The CDR3 runs 16 residues. Unmatched junction bases numbered 5, after V lost 3 bases and J lost 2 bases. Germline CDR1 and CDR2: MNHNY and SVGAGI (reference sequence).

The chain uses TRBV4-2 and TRBJ2-5, with 9 bases aligning to TRBD2. This CDR3 comprises 16 residues. The junction had 7 bases not matched to a gene; V was cut back by 4 bases and J by 1 base. Germline loops: CDR1 LGHNA, CDR2 YNFKEQ. CDR3 loop: CASSPEKRGVQETQYF. As DNA, the CDR3 is TGTGCCAGCAGCCCGGAGAAGCGGGGGGTCCAAGAGACCCAGTACTTC.

For the CDR3, the DNA is TGCAGCGTTGTTGGCGCTGAAGCTTTCTTT. Its protein is CSVVGAEAFF. The chain is built from TRBV29-1 and TRBJ1-1; D is undetermined. This CDR3 has 10 amino acids. V was pared by 4 bases and J by 6 bases, with 6 bases between. The V gene's germline CDR1 is SQVTM and CDR2 ANQGSEA.

This clone was seen once. This chain joins TRBV7-9 and TRBJ2-5; 8 positions match TRBD1. V dropped 5 bases and J dropped 8; count of bases not matched to a gene: 10. Germline V gives CDR1 SEHNR, CDR2 FQNEAQ (reference sequence). This CDR3 contains 14 residues. This CDR3 reads CASSPPTGGRTQYF. The CDR3 DNA reads as TGTGCCAGCAGCCCCCCAACAGGGGGGCGTACCCAGTACTTC.

The gene calls are TRBV7-9 and TRBJ2-2; 7 positions match TRBD1. This CDR3 region has 15 residues. The V segment lost 2 bases and the J segment 1 base; nucleotides outside the gene matches: 1. Germline V gives CDR1 SEHNR, CDR2 FQNEAQ (reference sequence). In nucleotides, the CDR3 is TGTGCCAGCAGCTTAAGGGACAGGAACACCGGGGAGCTGTTTTTT. Its protein product is CASSLRDRNTGELFF.

A single count supports this clone. V and J are TRBV14 and TRBJ2-7, with D perhaps TRBD1 (6 bases). CDR3 length equals 13 residues. Germline-derived CDR1 and CDR2 are SGHDN and FVKESK. With 3 bases removed from V and 3 bases from J, the gap between germline ends came to 9 bases. CDR3 coding DNA: TGTGCCAGCAGCCACGGACAGTTCTACGAGCAGTACTTC. Translating it yields CASSHGQFYEQYF.

This clone was seen a few times. The chain employs TRBV7-9 and TRBJ2-1, with 7 bases matching TRBD1. The CDR3 has 13 residues. The germline gives CDR1 SEHNR, CDR2 FQNEAQ (reference sequence). Losses at the gene ends were 11 bases for V and 6 bases for J; bases not matched to a gene: 10. CDR3 in amino acids: CASTGMLSNEQFF. CDR3 bases: TGTGCCTCGACAGGGATGTTAAGCAATGAGCAGTTCTTC.

J is TRBJ2-7 and V is TRBV19; no reliable D call. V was shortened by 5 bases and J by 0 bases, with 11 bases between the two germline ends. CDR3 length equals 14 residues. Germline values: CDR1 LNHDA, CDR2 SQIVND (reference sequence). As DNA, the CDR3 is TGTGCCAGTAGTTCGGTTGGCGGCTCCTACGAGCAGTACTTC. The encoded protein is CASSSVGGSYEQYF.

The chain carries TRBV9 and TRBJ2-7; 8 bases are a match to TRBD1. J was trimmed by 4 bases and V by 3 bases; bases with no gene match: 3. Germline lookup yields CDR1 SGDLS and CDR2 YYNGEE. The CDR3 extends over 13 amino acids. CDR3 sequence (DNA): TGTGCCAGCAGCGCAGGGACAGGATACGAGCAGTACTTC. The encoded protein is CASSAGTGYEQYF.

This clone occurred a few times. This chain joins TRBV7-9 and TRBJ2-5; possibly TRBD2 for D (6 bases). CDR3 length: 14 residues. Per the germline V gene, CDR1 is SEHNR and CDR2 is FQNEAQ (reference sequence). V lost 3 bases and J lost 5, with 13 bases in between. DNA of the CDR3: TGTGCCAGCAGCTTGCAACTTCGGGAGGAGACCCAGTACTTC. Residues: CASSLQLREETQYF.

The chain couples TRBV4-1 to TRBJ2-2; 14 bases match TRBD2. V trimming: 4 bases; J trimming: 1 base; junction bases outside the gene matches: 2. Germline V gene lookup returns CDR1 MGHRA and CDR2 YSYEKL. The CDR3 is made up of 17 amino acids. CDR3: CASSRGLAGGNTGELFF. The CDR3 DNA reads as TGCGCCAGCAGCCGAGGACTAGCGGGGGGGAACACCGGGGAGCTGTTTTTT.

The rearrangement uses TRBV27 and TRBJ1-1; possible D gene TRBD1, 6 bases. CDR1 is MNHEY and CDR2 is SMNVEV in the germline V gene (reference sequence). CDR3 size: 15 residues. Trimming left V 5 bases short and J 1 base short, with 14 bases between. The CDR3 protein is CASSDLQGANTEAFF. The DNA for the CDR3 is TGTGCCAGCAGTGACCTACAGGGCGCGAACACTGAAGCTTTCTTT.

The chain joins TRBV7-4 to TRBJ1-1; weak D call: TRBD1 (6 bases). Germline assignment: CDR1 SGHVT and CDR2 SQSDAQ. This CDR3 spans 12 amino acids. V was pared by 6 bases and J by 4 bases, with 9 bases between. DNA of the CDR3: TGTGCCAGCAGTCTGGACAGCACTGAAGCTTTCTTT. Amino acids: CASSLDSTEAFF.

The rearrangement joins TRBV29-1 to TRBJ1-2; no clear D. V lost 4 bases and J lost 5, with 8 bases in between. The germline V gene encodes CDR1 SQVTM and CDR2 ANQGSEA. The CDR3 sequence is 11 residues long. The CDR3 sequence: CSVVGEYGYTF. The CDR3, as DNA: TGCAGCGTTGTTGGGGAGTATGGCTACACCTTC.

J is TRBJ2-7 and V is TRBV9, with 8 bases matching TRBD2. The germline gives CDR1 SGDLS, CDR2 YYNGEE. Unmatched junction bases numbered 6, after V lost 3 bases and J lost 1 base. The CDR3 extends over 15 amino acids. CDR3 sequence: CASSESASGSYEQYF. DNA of the CDR3: TGTGCCAGCAGCGAGAGTGCTAGCGGGTCCTACGAGCAGTACTTC.

V is TRBV30 and J is TRBJ2-1; a weak D match, TRBD2 (6 bases). CDR3 length: 16 residues. CDR1 GTSNPN and CDR2 SVGIG come from the germline V gene (reference sequence). With 3 bases removed from V and 2 bases from J, the gap between germline ends came to 17 bases. Here the CDR3 reads CAWRGSREPTYNEQFF. In DNA form, the CDR3 reads TGTGCCTGGAGGGGGTCGCGGGAACCCACCTACAATGAGCAGTTCTTC.

The V and J genes are TRBV9 and TRBJ2-1; 11 positions agree with TRBD1. Germline assignment: CDR1 SGDLS and CDR2 YYNGEE. The CDR3 length is 15 residues. Unmatched junction bases numbered 5, after V lost 0 bases and J lost 9 bases. CDR3 residues: CASSVVGQGAIEQFF. CDR3 nucleotides: TGTGCCAGCAGCGTAGTAGGACAGGGGGCTATTGAGCAGTTCTTC.